These 20 T cell receptor beta chains were all obtained from the same sample, sequenced in a study of CD8+CD57+ T cells in acquired aplastic anemia. Patients sequenced had flow cytometry evidence of CD8+CD57+ cell expansion. Genomic DNA, serving as template, underwent TCR beta VDJ and CDR3 profiling. In TCRdb, the reads were re-called with MiXCR into one record per CDR3 protein. The sample yields some 150,000 distinct CDR3 sequences, 52% seen once. Sequencing used sorted CD4+, CD8+, or CD8+CD57+ T cells (not recorded which) from PBMCs. The receptors originated from a human donor with aplastic anemia.

This clonotype came up many times. CDR3 nucleotide sequence: TGCGCCAGCAGCACCGGACAGGGAGGCGCGCCTGACACTGAAGCTTTCTTT. Amino acid sequence: CASSTGQGGAPDTEAFF. J is TRBJ1-1 and V is TRBV5-1; 8 bases map to TRBD1. The CDR3 length is 17 residues. CDR1 SGHRS and CDR2 YFSETQ come from the germline V gene. V was pared by 4 bases and J by 3 bases, with 14 bases of the junction left unmatched.

Ten or more counts support this clonotype. The chain joins TRBV7-9 to TRBJ2-4; D possibly uses TRBD1 or TRBD2 (5 bases each). Per the germline V gene, CDR1 is SEHNR and CDR2 is FQNEAQ (reference sequence). CDR3 length: 14 amino acids. V was cut by 5 bases and J by 6 bases, with 14 bases left in between. The CDR3 sequence: CASSTEGWGNIQYF. The CDR3 DNA follows: TGTGCCAGCAGCACTGAGGGGTGGGGAAACATTCAGTACTTC.

V usage is TRBV19 and J usage is TRBJ1-3, with D unclear. The V gene lost 6 bases and the J gene lost 0 bases, with 12 bases spanning the gap. CDR1 and CDR2 (germline): LNHDA, SQIVND (reference sequence). This CDR3 is 15 amino acids long. CDR3 sequence: CASRRVGSSGNTIYF. CDR3 coding DNA: TGTGCCAGTAGGCGGGTAGGCAGCTCTGGAAACACCATATATTTT. The whole variable domain, remainder taken from reference TRBV19 and TRBJ1-3, is DGGITQSPKYLFRKEGQNVTLSCEQNLNHDAMYWYRQDPGQGLRLIYYSQIVNDFQKGDIAEGYSVSREKKESFPLTVTSAQKNPTAFYLCASRRVGSSGNTIYFGEGSWLTVV.

The chain carries TRBV24-1 and TRBJ2-2; TRBD1 matches 7 bases. V dropped 5 bases and J dropped 5; count of bases not matched to a gene: 4. In germline, CDR1 is KGHDR, CDR2 SFDVKD. The CDR3 is made up of 14 amino acids. In DNA form, the CDR3 reads TGTGCCACCAGTGCCCTGGGACAGACCGGGGAGCTGTTTTTT. This sequence encodes CATSALGQTGELFF.

This clonotype was seen many times. The chain uses TRBV25-1 and TRBJ1-4; D ambiguous. The CDR3 runs 13 residues. V gave up 5 bases and J gave up 4 bases, with 8 bases separating them. Germline-derived CDR1 and CDR2 are MGHDK and SYGVNS. CDR3 in amino acids: CASSFRLNEKLFF. CDR3 nucleotide sequence: TGTGCCAGCAGTTTTCGCCTTAATGAAAAACTGTTTTTT.

This clonotype was counted only a few times. The CDR3 spells CASSQDRQGISGYTF. CDR3 in DNA: TGTGCCAGCAGCCAAGATCGACAGGGGATAAGTGGCTACACCTTC. The chain recombines TRBV14 with TRBJ1-2; 8 nucleotides agree with TRBD1. The CDR3 length is 15 residues. Germline trimming cut 0 bases from V and 7 bases from J; bases unmatched to any gene: 7. Looked up from germline, CDR1 is SGHDN and CDR2 is FVKESK. Together with reference TRBV14 and TRBJ1-2, the CDR3 gives the full variable domain: EAGVTQFPSHSVIEKGQTVTLRCDPISGHDNLYWYRRVMGKEIKFLLHFVKESKQDESGMPNNRFLAERTGGTYSTLKVQPAELEDSGVYFCASSQDRQGISGYTFGSGTRLTVV.

This clonotype showed up just a few times. The gene calls are TRBV6-1 and TRBJ2-1, with a possible D match to TRBD2 (7 bases). Trimming shortened V by 0 bases and J by 0 bases, and 12 bases separated the two germline ends. From germline, CDR1 is MNHNS and CDR2 SASEGT. This CDR3 is 17 amino acids long. The CDR3: CASSEARGGTSYNEQFF. The CDR3 nucleotides read TGTGCCAGCAGTGAAGCGCGCGGGGGCACCTCCTACAATGAGCAGTTCTTC.

Comments on this clonotype: Sequence at one end of the junction differs from germline and may be a read error. This chain links TRBV15 with TRBJ2-3; TRBD2 matches 11 bases. The CDR3 runs to 15 residues. CDR1 LNHNV and CDR2 YYDKDF come from the germline V gene (reference sequence). CDR3 in DNA: TGCGCCACCAGGTTAGCGGGGGGGGGCGGCGATACGCAGTATTTT. It translates to CATRLAGGGGDTQYF.

This clonotype was seen once. The rearrangement links TRBV19 to TRBJ1-2; the D is unclear. The CDR3 has 15 amino acids. Per germline, CDR1 LNHDA and CDR2 SQIVND (reference sequence). V was shortened by 4 bases and J by 0 bases, with 12 bases between the two germline ends. The DNA for the CDR3 is TGTGCCAGTAGTACGGAGAGGAGAACTAACTATGGCTACACCTTC. Translated: CASSTERRTNYGYTF.

This clonotype was counted only a few times. This sequence joins TRBV2 and TRBJ1-2; D may be TRBD1 (5 bases). Trimming pared 4 bases from V and 0 bases from J, leaving 9 bases between. There are 14 residues in the CDR3. The germline CDR1 and CDR2 sequences are SNHLY and FYNNEI. The CDR3 sequence is CASSGGGTNYGYTF. In DNA form, the CDR3 reads TGTGCCAGCAGTGGGGGCGGAACTAACTATGGCTACACCTTC.

Ten or more counts support this clonotype. The V and J genes are TRBV19 and TRBJ1-3, with D unresolved. CDR3 size: 14 residues. Per the germline V gene, CDR1 is LNHDA and CDR2 is SQIVND (reference sequence). V gave up 3 bases and J gave up 0 bases, with 6 bases separating them. CDR3: CASSMAGSGNTIYF. For the CDR3, the DNA is TGTGCCAGTAGTATGGCAGGCTCTGGAAACACCATATATTTT. Looking up the rest from reference TRBV19 and TRBJ1-3 gives the full variable domain: DGGITQSPKYLFRKEGQNVTLSCEQNLNHDAMYWYRQDPGQGLRLIYYSQIVNDFQKGDIAEGYSVSREKKESFPLTVTSAQKNPTAFYLCASSMAGSGNTIYFGEGSWLTVV.

V is TRBV20-1 and J is TRBJ2-5, with D maybe TRBD2 (6 bases). The CDR3 contains 16 residues. Trimming removed 3 bases at V and 0 bases at J, with 17 bases between. Germline lookup yields CDR1 DFQATT and CDR2 SNEGSKA (reference sequence). The CDR3 coding sequence is TGCAGTGCTAGTGGGGGTACTAGCCAGTACCAAGAGACCCAGTACTTC. This translates into CSASGGTSQYQETQYF.

The chain combines TRBV20-1 with TRBJ2-7; 13 nucleotides agree with TRBD2. With 3 bases clipped from V and 5 bases from J, the junction kept 7 bases outside the gene matches. Germline-derived CDR1 and CDR2 are DFQATT and SNEGSKA (reference sequence). The CDR3 runs to 15 residues. This chain's CDR3 is CSARRTSGGEDEQYF. CDR3 nucleotides: TGCAGTGCTAGGAGGACTAGCGGGGGCGAAGACGAGCAGTACTTC.

This clonotype was counted ten times or more. The chain has TRBV5-6 and TRBJ2-7; D may be TRBD2 (5 bases). CDR3 length: 13 amino acids. The V gene's germline CDR1 is SGHDT and CDR2 YYEEEE. Between the trimmed V and J ends, which lost 4 bases and 2 bases, there was a span of 10 bases. The CDR3 region is CASSRTAPYEQYF. CDR3 DNA: TGTGCCAGCAGCCGGACTGCCCCCTACGAGCAGTACTTC.

For this clonotype: Being one base from a much bigger clone, this may be a read error. The V and J genes are TRBV4-2 and TRBJ1-1; 7 bases are shared with TRBD1. Per germline, CDR1 LGHNA and CDR2 YNFKEQ. Trimming removed 1 base from V and 6 bases from J; junction bases left unmatched: 5. The CDR3 runs 14 residues. DNA for the CDR3: TGTGCCAGCAGCCAAGGGAGGGGGCGGGCTGAAGCTTTCTTT. Its protein is CASSQGRGRAEAFF.

V is TRBV11-2 and J is TRBJ2-3, with TRBD2 matching over 11 bases. Unmatched junction bases numbered 5, after V lost 6 bases and J lost 0 bases. The CDR3 has 16 amino acids. Germline loops: CDR1 SGHAT, CDR2 FQNNGV. CDR3 region: CASRYIAGGSTDTQYF. CDR3 in DNA: TGTGCCAGCAGATACATAGCGGGGGGGAGCACAGATACGCAGTATTTT.

This sequence joins TRBV2 and TRBJ2-7; tentatively, D is TRBD1 or TRBD2 (5 bases each). The V end was cut by 0 bases, the J end by 2 bases, with 5 bases between. This CDR3 comprises 13 residues. Germline-derived CDR1 and CDR2 are SNHLY and FYNNEI. The CDR3 DNA is TGTGCCAGCAGTGAAGCGGGGGCCTACGAGCAGTACTTC. Protein product: CASSEAGAYEQYF.

The chain carries TRBV12-3 or TRBV12-4 and TRBJ2-5; 9 bases fit TRBD1. The CDR3 covers 14 residues. With 6 bases clipped from V and 4 bases from J, the junction kept 6 bases outside the gene matches. The CDR3 nucleotides are TGTGCCAGCAGGGACAGGGGACAGCGAGAGACCCAGTACTTC. Translation gives CASRDRGQRETQYF.

The chain carries TRBV20-1 and TRBJ2-5; D might be TRBD1 (6 bases). The germline CDR1 and CDR2 sequences are DFQATT and SNEGSKA (reference sequence). The CDR3 length is 14 residues. The CDR3 nucleotides read TGCAGCCCCTACAGCAGGCAGGGGATGGAGACCCAGTACTTC. This sequence encodes CSPYSRQGMETQYF.

The V gene is TRBV3-1, the J gene TRBJ2-3; 8 bases fit TRBD1. The CDR3 has 17 residues. V lost 3 bases and J lost 0; bases outside the gene matches: 8. Per the germline V gene, CDR1 is LGHDT and CDR2 is YNNKEL (reference sequence). The CDR3 bases are TGTGCCAGCAGCCAGTTCTTCAGGGGGCACAGCACAGATACGCAGTATTTT. Translating it yields CASSQFFRGHSTDTQYF.